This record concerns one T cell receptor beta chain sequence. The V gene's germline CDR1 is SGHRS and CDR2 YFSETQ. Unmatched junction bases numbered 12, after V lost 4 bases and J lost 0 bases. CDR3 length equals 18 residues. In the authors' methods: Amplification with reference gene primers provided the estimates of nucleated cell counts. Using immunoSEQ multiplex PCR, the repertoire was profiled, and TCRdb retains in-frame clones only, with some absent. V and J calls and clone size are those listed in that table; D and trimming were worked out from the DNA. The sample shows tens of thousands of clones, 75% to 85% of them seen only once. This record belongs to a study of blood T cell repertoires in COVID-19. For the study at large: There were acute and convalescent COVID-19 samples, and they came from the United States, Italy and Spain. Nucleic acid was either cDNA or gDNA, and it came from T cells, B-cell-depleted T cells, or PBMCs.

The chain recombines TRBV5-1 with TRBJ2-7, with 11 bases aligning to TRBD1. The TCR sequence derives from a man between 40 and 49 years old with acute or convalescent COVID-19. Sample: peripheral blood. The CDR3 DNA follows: TGCGCCAGCAGCCTACGGGACAGGGGGACGTACTCCTCCTACGAGCAGTACTTC. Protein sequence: CASSLRDRGTYSSYEQYF.